Listed below are T cell receptor beta chains from one sample, sequenced in a study of cytomegalovirus exposure and HLA in healthy donors. Measured with immunoSEQ multiplex PCR; TCRdb has only the in-frame clones, and not every one. Here the sample spans around 72,000 clones, around 77% being singletons. Material for sequencing was PBMCs. Receptors originate from a man in his fifties in good health and CMV-seronegative. Each CDR3 is given with its conserved first and last residue. D genes are given only for firm matches. Clone sizes are given selectively: once, few, many, or a class where the clone is expanded.

J,size,D,V,DNA,CDR3
TRBJ1-2,NA,NA,TRBV28,TGTGCCAGCAGTCAGACAGCATTTGGCTACACCTTC,CASSQTAFGYTF
TRBJ2-2,NA,TRBD1,TRBV5-4,TGTGCCAGCAGACGGACAGGGACCGGGGAGCTGTTTTTT,CASRRTGTGELFF
TRBJ2-5,once,TRBD2,TRBV19,TGTGCCAGTAGTATGGCGGGAGTTCAAGAGACCCAGTACTTC,CASSMAGVQETQYF
TRBJ1-6,NA,TRBD1,TRBV7-9,TGTGCCAGCAGCAAGGCTCGGGGACAGCAAAATTCACCCCTCCACTTT,CASSKARGQQNSPLHF
TRBJ2-5,NA,NA,TRBV18,TGTGCCAGCTCACCCACCGAGGGGGTGCAAGAGACCCAGTACTTC,CASSPTEGVQETQYF
TRBJ2-1,NA,NA,TRBV5-1,TGCGCCAGCAGACATCAGGGTCTGAGCTCCTACAATGAGCAGTTCTTC,CASRHQGLSSYNEQFF
TRBJ1-1,NA,NA,TRBV19,TGTGCCAGTCTCGATGCCAACAGCTTGAACACTGAAGCTTTCTTT,CASLDANSLNTEAFF
TRBJ1-1,NA,NA,TRBV5-1,TGCGCCAACTGGACAGAGAACACTGAAGCTTTCTTT,CANWTENTEAFF
TRBJ2-5,NA,TRBD2,TRBV6-6,TGTGCCAGCAGTACCCTAGCGGGGGGGCGAGAGACCCAGTACTTC,CASSTLAGGRETQYF
TRBJ2-3,NA,NA,TRBV10-1,TGCGCCAGCAGTTCGAGCGGAACTACGGGGGATACGCAGTATTTT,CASSSSGTTGDTQYF
TRBJ1-5,NA,NA,TRBV7-8,TGTGCCAGCAGCTTATTGAGTAACAATCAGCCCCAGCATTTT,CASSLLSNNQPQHF
TRBJ2-3,few,TRBD2,TRBV7-9,TGTGCCAGCAGCCCCGGGACTAGCGGCACAGATACGCAGTATTTT,CASSPGTSGTDTQYF
TRBJ2-3,NA,TRBD1,TRBV19,TGTGCCAGTGGGACAGAGCGCACAGATACGCAGTATTTT,CASGTERTDTQYF
TRBJ1-2,NA,TRBD1,TRBV4-2,TGTGCCAGCAGCCACGCGGGGTCCGGGACAGAGATACTCTATGGCTACACCTTC,CASSHAGSGTEILYGYTF
TRBJ2-2,once,NA,TRBV11-2,TGTGCCAGCAGCTTATCGTCAGGTTGGGTCACCGGGGAGCTGTTTTTT,CASSLSSGWVTGELFF
TRBJ2-3,once,TRBD2,TRBV11-3,TGTGCCAGCAGCCCCGGACTAGACCCAGATACGCAGTATTTT,CASSPGLDPDTQYF
TRBJ2-7,few,TRBD1,TRBV2,TGTGCCAGCAGCGGTGGGACAGGTAGAACCTACGAGCAGTACTTC,CASSGGTGRTYEQYF
TRBJ2-5,NA,TRBD2,TRBV10-2,TGCGCCAGCAGTGAGGGTGGTTTTAGCGGGAGCAAAGAGACCCAGTACTTC,CASSEGGFSGSKETQYF
TRBJ1-3,NA,NA,TRBV6-5,TGTGCCAGCAGTACGGACGTCGGGGGCACCATATATTTT,CASSTDVGGTIYF
TRBJ2-7,NA,NA,TRBV6-6,TGTGCCAGCACCTCACCCCCTACAGACGCCTACGAGCAGTACTTC,CASTSPPTDAYEQYF
TRBJ2-1,once,TRBD2,TRBV7-8,TGTGCCAGCAGCTTAACTCCACTAGCGGGGGGCCTGACAGAGGGTGAGCAGTTCTTC,CASSLTPLAGGLTEGEQFF
TRBJ1-1,NA,TRBD1,TRBV27,TGTGCCAGCGTTCCACAGGGGTCGATCACTGAAGCTTTCTTT,CASVPQGSITEAFF
TRBJ1-1,NA,NA,TRBV4-3,TGCGCCAGCAGCCAAGCATTATATGGGGGAGGGGCTGAAGCTTTCTTT,CASSQALYGGGAEAFF
TRBJ1-1,NA,NA,TRBV18,TGTGCCAGCTCACCAAGTTGGCAGGAAGCTTTCTTT,CASSPSWQEAFF
TRBJ1-5,NA,TRBD1,TRBV6-1,TGTGCCAGCAGTGGGGACAGCAGAAATCAGCCCCAGCATTTT,CASSGDSRNQPQHF
TRBJ1-1,NA,TRBD1,TRBV27,TGTGCCAGCAGTTTCTTTCCCACTAGGACAGGCGGATCAGGACGGAACACTGAAGCTTTCTTT,CASSFFPTRTGGSGRNTEAFF
TRBJ2-2,NA,NA,TRBV5-1,TGCGCCAGCAGCTCTCAGGGTAACACCGGGGAGCTGTTTTTT,CASSSQGNTGELFF
TRBJ2-1,NA,NA,TRBV5-1,TGCGCCAGCAGCTTGGAACGGGTTAATGAGCAGTTCTTC,CASSLERVNEQFF
TRBJ1-4,NA,NA,TRBV30,TGTGCCTGGGGCCTTGCAGGGCCCCCTAATGAAAAACTGTTTTTT,CAWGLAGPPNEKLFF
TRBJ2-2,NA,NA,TRBV28,TGTGCCAGCAGGTCCGGGACACAGAACACCGGGGAGCTGTTTTTT,CASRSGTQNTGELFF
TRBJ1-4,few,NA,TRBV2,TGTGCCAGCAGTGGGGCGTACGGAGGTGAAAAACTGTTTTTT,CASSGAYGGEKLFF
TRBJ1-1,NA,NA,TRBV2,TGTGCCAGCAGTGATCAGAACACTGAAGCTTTCTTT,CASSDQNTEAFF
TRBJ2-5,NA,TRBD2,TRBV10-1,TGCGCCAGCAGTCACTGGACTAGCGGGGGGCAAGAGACCCAGTACTTC,CASSHWTSGGQETQYF
TRBJ1-1,once,NA,TRBV6-1,TGTGCCAGCAATATAGGACACCCGAACACTGAAGCTTTCTTT,CASNIGHPNTEAFF
TRBJ1-1,NA,TRBD1,TRBV29-1,TGCAGCGTTGGCAGGACAGGGGGGTTTACTGAAGCTTTCTTT,CSVGRTGGFTEAFF
TRBJ2-7,NA,NA,TRBV6-1,TGTGCCAGCAGTGCCACTCTCTTACTAGCCTACGAGCAGTACTTC,CASSATLLLAYEQYF
TRBJ2-2,NA,TRBD2,TRBV5-1,TGCGCCAGCAGCACGGAAGGACTAGCGTCCGGGGAGCTGTTTTTT,CASSTEGLASGELFF
TRBJ1-2,NA,NA,TRBV7-8,TGTGCCAGCAGCTTAGCCCCCAGGGGTGGCTATGGCTACACCTTC,CASSLAPRGGYGYTF
TRBJ2-1,NA,TRBD2,TRBV18,TGTGCCAGCTCACCTGGACTAGACTACAATGAGCAGTTCTTC,CASSPGLDYNEQFF
TRBJ1-6,NA,TRBD1,TRBV5-6,TGTGCCAGCAGATTGCTGGGACAGGGAGGCGATAATTCACCCCTCCACTTT,CASRLLGQGGDNSPLHF
TRBJ2-5,NA,TRBD1,TRBV5-1,TGCGCCAGCACCCACTCAGGGGGAGAGACCCAGTACTTC,CASTHSGGETQYF
TRBJ2-7,NA,TRBD1,TRBV5-1,TGCGCCAGCAGCCGGCTGGGGACAGGCGTCCACGAGCAGTACTTC,CASSRLGTGVHEQYF
TRBJ1-1,NA,NA,TRBV2,TGTGCCAGCAGTGGATTTGGGGGGTTTGAAGCTTTCTTT,CASSGFGGFEAFF
TRBJ1-1,few,NA,TRBV19,TGTGCCAGTAGTATTGGCGGGGTCGTCACTGAAGCTTTCTTT,CASSIGGVVTEAFF
TRBJ1-1,NA,TRBD1,TRBV28,TGTGCCAGCAGTTTAGTACAGGGGGGAGCTTTCTTT,CASSLVQGGAFF
TRBJ2-2,NA,NA,TRBV7-2,TGTGCCAGCAGCTTAGGGCAGGGGATGTACACCGGGGAGCTGTTTTTT,CASSLGQGMYTGELFF
TRBJ2-7,NA,TRBD2,TRBV28,TGTGCCAGCACCCGGGGGGGGTCCTACGAGCAGTACTTC,CASTRGGSYEQYF
TRBJ1-5,NA,TRBD1,TRBV19,TGTGCCAGTAGTACGACGACAGGGAGCAATCAGCCCCAGCATTTT,CASSTTTGSNQPQHF
TRBJ2-7,NA,TRBD1,TRBV19,TGTGCCAGTAGAGGGGGCCGCGAGCAGTACTTC,CASRGGREQYF
TRBJ2-7,NA,NA,TRBV4-1,TGCGCCAGCAGCCCCCAGGCTAAACAGGGATACGAGCAGTACTTC,CASSPQAKQGYEQYF
TRBJ2-2,once,TRBD2,TRBV5-1,TGCGCCAGCAGCTTAACTAGCGGGGGGGCCCCCGGGGAGCTGTTTTTT,CASSLTSGGAPGELFF
TRBJ1-1,NA,NA,TRBV4-1,TGCGCCAGCAGCCAAAGAACAGGAGTGTTGAACACTGAAGCTTTCTTT,CASSQRTGVLNTEAFF